The T cell receptor beta chain under discussion was sequenced for a study of blood T cell repertoires in COVID-19. Study at large: The United States, Italy and Spain provided the acute and convalescent COVID-19 samples.

In the authors' methods: Counts of nucleated cells, estimated from reference gene primer amplification, were obtained. TCRdb's copy holds only in-frame clones and misses some; the assay was immunoSEQ multiplex PCR. That table gives V, J and clone size, and the DNA gave D and trimming. This table holds approximately 130,000 clones, 84% found once. The germline gives CDR1 SGHTS, CDR2 YDEGEE. CDR3 length: 14 residues. The ends were cut back, 2 bases at V and 1 base at J, with 9 bases in the middle. Sequenced: peripheral blood. The chain carries TRBV5-8 and TRBJ1-1; D remains unclear. The TCR comes from a human donor in a cohort sampled during active COVID-19. CDR3 sequence: CASSFELTNTEAFF. The CDR3 DNA is TGTGCCAGCAGCTTCGAACTCACGAACACTGAAGCTTTCTTT.